This entry features one TCR beta chain sequence. The data derive from a study of blood T cell repertoires in COVID-19. Original processing notes: Nucleated cell number was recorded as an estimate derived from reference gene primer amplification. Method: immunoSEQ multiplex PCR; TCRdb's copy keeps in-frame clones and lacks some. That table furnishes V, J and clone size, whereas the DNA furnished D and trimming. Among over 200,000 clones listed, approximately 85% were seen once. Specimen: peripheral blood. This sequence originates from a human donor in a cohort sampled during active COVID-19.

In DNA, the CDR3 is TGTGCCAGCAGCCTGGGGTCGAGGTGGGAGGAAAAACTGTTTTTT. This sequence encodes CASSLGSRWEEKLFF. This sequence joins TRBV7-6 and TRBJ1-4; D is ambiguous. Germline-derived CDR1 and CDR2 are SGHVS and FNYEAQ. The CDR3 runs to 15 residues. V shed 5 bases and J shed 8 bases, with 18 bases lying between them.